This T cell receptor beta chain was found in a study of T cells in Graves' hyperthyroidism and ophthalmopathy. The overall study: Peripheral blood was collected at initial diagnosis, before any treatment.

Findings and limits, study-wide: Expanded thyroid clonotypes (above 0.001) were mostly also found in blood.

The CDR3 has 12 amino acids. After removal of 5 bases from V and 5 bases from J, the junction contained 5 bases not matched to a gene. Germline CDR1 reads DFQATT; CDR2 reads SNEGSKA (reference sequence). In this sample, this clonotype turned up once. Its antigen is not known. Patients aged 18 to 65 had newly diagnosed hyperthyroidism of under 2 months' duration. RNA transcripts yielded amplified TCR beta CDR3 regions. The study used the HTBI primer set for a first-round RT-PCR of the TCR CDR3. Each CDR3 protein is one row after TCRdb ran MiXCR on the multiplex PCR reads. The table lists 150,000 or so distinct CDR3 sequences, approximately 20% of them singletons.

The clonotype comes from a woman in her 50s with Graves' hyperthyroidism that later progressed to Graves' ophthalmopathy. Sequenced input: blood. The gene calls are TRBV20-1 and TRBJ2-5, with 7 bases lining up with TRBD1. The CDR3 region is CSAPGQVETQYF. CDR3 coding DNA: TGCAGTGCTCCTGGACAGGTGGAGACCCAGTACTTC.